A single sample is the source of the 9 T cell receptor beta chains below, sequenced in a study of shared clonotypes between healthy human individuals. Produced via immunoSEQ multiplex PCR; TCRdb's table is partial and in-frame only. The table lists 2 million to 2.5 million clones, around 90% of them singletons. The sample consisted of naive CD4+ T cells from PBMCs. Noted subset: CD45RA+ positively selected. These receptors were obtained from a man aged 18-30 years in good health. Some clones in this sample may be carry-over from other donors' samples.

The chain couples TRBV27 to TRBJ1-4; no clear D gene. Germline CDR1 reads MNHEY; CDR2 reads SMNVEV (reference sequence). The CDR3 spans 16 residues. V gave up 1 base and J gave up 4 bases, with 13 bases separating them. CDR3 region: CASSLYRAEVNEKLFF. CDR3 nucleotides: TGTGCCAGCAGTTTATACCGGGCAGAAGTTAATGAAAAACTGTTTTTT.

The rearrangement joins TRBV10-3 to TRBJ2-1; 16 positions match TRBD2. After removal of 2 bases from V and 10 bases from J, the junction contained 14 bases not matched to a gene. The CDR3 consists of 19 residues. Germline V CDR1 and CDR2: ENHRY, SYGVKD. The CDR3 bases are TGTGCCATCAGTGAGGCAACCGCCGGGACTAGCGGGAGGGGAGGCGAGCAGTTCTTC. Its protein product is CAISEATAGTSGRGGEQFF.

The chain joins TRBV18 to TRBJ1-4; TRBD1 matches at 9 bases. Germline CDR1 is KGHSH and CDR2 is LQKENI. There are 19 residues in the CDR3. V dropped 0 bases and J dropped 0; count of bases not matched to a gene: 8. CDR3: CASSPPSGTGSPTNEKLFF. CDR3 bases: TGTGCCAGCTCACCACCATCCGGGACAGGGAGCCCAACTAATGAAAAACTGTTTTTT. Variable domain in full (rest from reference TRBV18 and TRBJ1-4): NAGVMQNPRHLVRRRGQEARLRCSPMKGHSHVYWYRQLPEEGLKFMVYLQKENIIDESGMPKERFSAEFPKEGPSILRIQQVVRGDSAAYFCASSPPSGTGSPTNEKLFFGSGTQLSVL.

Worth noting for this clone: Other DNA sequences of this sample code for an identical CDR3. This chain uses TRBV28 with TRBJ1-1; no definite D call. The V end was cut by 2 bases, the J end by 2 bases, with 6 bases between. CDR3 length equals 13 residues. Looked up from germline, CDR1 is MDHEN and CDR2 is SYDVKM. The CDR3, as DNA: TGTGCCAGCAGTTTAGGGCAAAACACTGAAGCTTTCTTT. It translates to CASSLGQNTEAFF. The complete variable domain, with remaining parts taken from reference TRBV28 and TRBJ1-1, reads DVKVTQSSRYLVKRTGEKVFLECVQDMDHENMFWYRQDPGLGLRLIYFSYDVKMKEKGDIPEGYSVSREKKERFSLILESASTNQTSMYLCASSLGQNTEAFFGQGTRLTVV.

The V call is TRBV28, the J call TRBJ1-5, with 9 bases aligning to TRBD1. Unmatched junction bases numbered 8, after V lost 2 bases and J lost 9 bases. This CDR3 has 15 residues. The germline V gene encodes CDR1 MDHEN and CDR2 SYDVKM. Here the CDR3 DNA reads TGTGCCAGCAGTTTAACAAACAGGGGGCTTGGGCCCCAGCATTTT. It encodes CASSLTNRGLGPQHF. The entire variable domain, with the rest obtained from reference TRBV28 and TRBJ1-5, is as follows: DVKVTQSSRYLVKRTGEKVFLECVQDMDHENMFWYRQDPGLGLRLIYFSYDVKMKEKGDIPEGYSVSREKKERFSLILESASTNQTSMYLCASSLTNRGLGPQHFGDGTRLSIL.

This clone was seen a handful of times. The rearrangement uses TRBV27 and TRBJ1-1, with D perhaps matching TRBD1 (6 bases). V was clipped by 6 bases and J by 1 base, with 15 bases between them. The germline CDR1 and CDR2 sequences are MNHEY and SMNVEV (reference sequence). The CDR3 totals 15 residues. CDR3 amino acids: CASSPGGGKNTEAFF. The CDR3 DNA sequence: TGTGCCAGCAGCCCCGGAGGGGGGAAGAACACTGAAGCTTTCTTT.

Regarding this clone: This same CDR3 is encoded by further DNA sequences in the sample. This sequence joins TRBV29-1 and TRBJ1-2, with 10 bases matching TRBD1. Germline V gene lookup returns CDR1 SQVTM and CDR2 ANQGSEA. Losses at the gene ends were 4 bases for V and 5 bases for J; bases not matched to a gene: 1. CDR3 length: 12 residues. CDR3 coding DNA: TGCAGCGTTGGGGGACAGGGGTATGGCTACACCTTC. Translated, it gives CSVGGQGYGYTF.

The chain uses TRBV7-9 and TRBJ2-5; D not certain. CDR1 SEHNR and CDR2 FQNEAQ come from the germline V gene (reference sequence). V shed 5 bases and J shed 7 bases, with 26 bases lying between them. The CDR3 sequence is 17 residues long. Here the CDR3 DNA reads TGTGCCAGCAGCCCCCAGCAAGGGCCTCCCCGTTTTAGGACCCAGTACTTC. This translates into CASSPQQGPPRFRTQYF.

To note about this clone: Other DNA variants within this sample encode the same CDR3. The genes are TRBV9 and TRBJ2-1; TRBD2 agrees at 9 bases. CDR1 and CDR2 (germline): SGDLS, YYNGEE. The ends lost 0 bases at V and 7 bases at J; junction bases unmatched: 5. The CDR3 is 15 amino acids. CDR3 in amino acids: CASSVDGGRGNEQFF. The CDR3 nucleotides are TGTGCCAGCAGCGTAGATGGCGGGAGGGGTAATGAGCAGTTCTTC. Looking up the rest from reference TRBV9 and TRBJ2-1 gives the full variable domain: DSGVTQTPKHLITATGQRVTLRCSPRSGDLSVYWYQQSLDQGLQFLIQYYNGEERAKGNILERFSAQQFPDLHSELNLSSLELGDSALYFCASSVDGGRGNEQFFGPGTRLTVL.